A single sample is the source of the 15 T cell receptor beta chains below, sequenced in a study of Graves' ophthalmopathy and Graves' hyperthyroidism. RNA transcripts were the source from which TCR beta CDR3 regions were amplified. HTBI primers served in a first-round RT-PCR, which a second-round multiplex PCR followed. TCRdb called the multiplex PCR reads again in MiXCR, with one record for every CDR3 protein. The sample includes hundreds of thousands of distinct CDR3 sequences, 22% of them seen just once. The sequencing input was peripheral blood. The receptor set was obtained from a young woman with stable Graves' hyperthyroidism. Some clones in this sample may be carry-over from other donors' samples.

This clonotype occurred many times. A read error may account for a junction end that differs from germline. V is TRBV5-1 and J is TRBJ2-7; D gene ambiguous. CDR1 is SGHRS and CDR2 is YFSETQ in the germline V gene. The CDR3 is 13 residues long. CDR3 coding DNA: TGTGCCAGCAGTTTATCGGGCCCCTACGAGCAGTACTTC. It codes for CASSLSGPYEQYF.

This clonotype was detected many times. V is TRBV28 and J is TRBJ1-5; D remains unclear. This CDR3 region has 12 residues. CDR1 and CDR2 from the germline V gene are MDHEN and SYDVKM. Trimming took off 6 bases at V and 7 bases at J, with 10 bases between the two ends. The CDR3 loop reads CASRVREQPQHF. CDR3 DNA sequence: TGTGCCAGCAGGGTGAGGGAGCAGCCCCAGCATTTT.

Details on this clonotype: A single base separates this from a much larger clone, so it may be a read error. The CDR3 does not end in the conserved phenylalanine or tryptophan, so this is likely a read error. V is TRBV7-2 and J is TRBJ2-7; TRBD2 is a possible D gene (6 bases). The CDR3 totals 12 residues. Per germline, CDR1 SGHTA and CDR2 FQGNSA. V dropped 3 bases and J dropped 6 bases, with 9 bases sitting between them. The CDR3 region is CASSLRGTEQYY. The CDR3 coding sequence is TGTGCCAGCAGCTTGCGGGGTACCGAGCAGTACTAC.

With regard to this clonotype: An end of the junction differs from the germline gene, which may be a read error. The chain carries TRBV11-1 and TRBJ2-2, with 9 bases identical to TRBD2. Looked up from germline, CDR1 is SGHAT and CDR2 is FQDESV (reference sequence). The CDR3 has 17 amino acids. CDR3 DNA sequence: TGTGCCGGCAGCCGGGGGCTCCTGGGACTAGCCACCGGGGAGCTGTTTTTT. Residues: CAGSRGLLGLATGELFF.

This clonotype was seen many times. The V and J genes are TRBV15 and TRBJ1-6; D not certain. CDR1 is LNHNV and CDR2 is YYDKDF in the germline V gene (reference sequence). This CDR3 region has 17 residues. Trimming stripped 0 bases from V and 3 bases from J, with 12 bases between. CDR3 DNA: TGTGCCACCAGCAGAGATGCTCTGGACCTCTATAATTCACCCCTCCACTTT. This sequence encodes CATSRDALDLYNSPLHF.

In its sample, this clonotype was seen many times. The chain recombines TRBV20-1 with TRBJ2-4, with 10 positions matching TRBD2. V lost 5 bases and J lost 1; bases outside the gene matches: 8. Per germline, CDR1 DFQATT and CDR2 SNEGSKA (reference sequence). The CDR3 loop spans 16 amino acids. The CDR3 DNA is TGCAGTGCTGCAGCGGGGGGGCTCGTGGCCAAAAACATTCAGTACTTC. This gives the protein CSAAAGGLVAKNIQYF.

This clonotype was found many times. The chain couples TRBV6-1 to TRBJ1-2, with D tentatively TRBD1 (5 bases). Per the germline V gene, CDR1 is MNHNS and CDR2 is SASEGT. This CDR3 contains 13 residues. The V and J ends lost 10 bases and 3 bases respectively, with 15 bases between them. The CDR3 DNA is TGTGCCACCGGACGGGGGACCTACTATGGCTACACCTTC. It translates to CATGRGTYYGYTF.

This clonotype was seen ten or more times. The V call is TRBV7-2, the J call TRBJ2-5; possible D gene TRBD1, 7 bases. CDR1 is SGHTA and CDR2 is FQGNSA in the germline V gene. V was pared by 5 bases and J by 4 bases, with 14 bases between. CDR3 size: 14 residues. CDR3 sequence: CASSPVQGGETQYF. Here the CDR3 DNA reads TGTGCCAGCAGCCCTGTTCAGGGGGGAGAGACCCAGTACTTC.

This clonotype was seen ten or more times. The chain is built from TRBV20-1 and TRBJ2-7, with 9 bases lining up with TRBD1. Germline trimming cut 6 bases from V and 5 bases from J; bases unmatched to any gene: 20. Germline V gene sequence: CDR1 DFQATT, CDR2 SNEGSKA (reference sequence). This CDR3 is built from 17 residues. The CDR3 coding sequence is TGCAGTGCCCACCCGTCCCGGGACAGGGATCAAAGGAACGAGCAGTACTTC. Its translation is CSAHPSRDRDQRNEQYF.

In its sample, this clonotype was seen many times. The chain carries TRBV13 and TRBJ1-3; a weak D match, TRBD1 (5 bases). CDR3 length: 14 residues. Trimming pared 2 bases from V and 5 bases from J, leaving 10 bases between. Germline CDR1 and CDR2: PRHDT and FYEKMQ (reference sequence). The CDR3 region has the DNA TGTGCCAGCAGCTTACAGGGTCCCAGAAACACCATATATTTT. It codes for CASSLQGPRNTIYF.

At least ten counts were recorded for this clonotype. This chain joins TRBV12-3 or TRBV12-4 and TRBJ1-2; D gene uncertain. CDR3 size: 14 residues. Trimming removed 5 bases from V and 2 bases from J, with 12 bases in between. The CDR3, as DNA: TGTGCCAGCAGTCCTCCCCACCGGAACTATGGCTACACCTTC. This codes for CASSPPHRNYGYTF.

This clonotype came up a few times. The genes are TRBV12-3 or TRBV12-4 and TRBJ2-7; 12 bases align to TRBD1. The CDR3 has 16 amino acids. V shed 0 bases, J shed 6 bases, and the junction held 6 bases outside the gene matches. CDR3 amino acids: CASSLAGTGGKGEQYF. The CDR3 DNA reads TGTGCCAGCAGTTTAGCGGGGACAGGGGGCAAAGGCGAGCAGTACTTC.

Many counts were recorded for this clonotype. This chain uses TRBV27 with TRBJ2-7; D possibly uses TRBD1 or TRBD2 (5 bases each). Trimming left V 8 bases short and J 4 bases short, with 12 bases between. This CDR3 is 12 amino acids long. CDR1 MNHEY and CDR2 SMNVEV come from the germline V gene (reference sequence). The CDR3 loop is CASRKGRYEQYF. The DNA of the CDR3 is TGTGCCAGCCGGAAGGGACGTTACGAGCAGTACTTC.

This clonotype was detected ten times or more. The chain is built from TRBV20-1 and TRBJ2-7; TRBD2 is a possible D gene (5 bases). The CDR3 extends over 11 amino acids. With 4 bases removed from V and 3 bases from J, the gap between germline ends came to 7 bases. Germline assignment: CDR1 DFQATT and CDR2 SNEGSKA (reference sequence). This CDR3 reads CSATGNYEQYF. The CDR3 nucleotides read TGCAGTGCTACCGGGAACTACGAGCAGTACTTC.

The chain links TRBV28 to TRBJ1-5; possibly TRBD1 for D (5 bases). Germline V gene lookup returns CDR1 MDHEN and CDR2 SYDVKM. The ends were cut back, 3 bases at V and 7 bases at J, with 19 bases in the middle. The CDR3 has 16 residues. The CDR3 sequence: CASSFIGTAAGQPQHF. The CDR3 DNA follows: TGTGCCAGCAGTTTTATCGGGACGGCCGCCGGGCAGCCCCAGCATTTT.